The entry that follows covers one T cell receptor beta chain sequence. What it binds is not known. This entry is derived from a study of PD-L1 blockade in urothelial cancer. Study-wide background: Blood was subjected to analysis at 3 weeks (second dose) and 6 weeks following treatment start. Study-level findings and limits: By 3 weeks, tumor-associated blood clones had expanded more in durable-benefit patients.

Deletions cut 7 bases from V and 5 bases from J, with 11 bases between. From germline, CDR1 is LNHDA and CDR2 SQIVND (reference sequence). CDR3 size: 12 residues. The method was immunoSEQ multiplex PCR; TCRdb's version includes in-frame clones alone and lacks a portion of them. In the table there are tens of thousands of clones, roughly 89% of which are singletons. The time point is: pretreatment peripheral blood. The TCR comes from a man aged 60-69 years with urothelial cancer. The source material was PBMCs, sampled around atezolizumab (anti-PD-L1) treatment. The chain links TRBV19 to TRBJ1-1; no clear D gene. The CDR3 DNA reads as TGTGCCAGTACTACTGCGGGGACTGAAGCTTTCTTT. Amino acids: CASTTAGTEAFF.